This T cell receptor beta chain comes out of a study of glioma-infiltrating T cells after dendritic cell vaccination. Up to 2 ug genomic DNA was used for TCRB CDR3 amplification. Repertoires were generated with immunoSEQ multiplex PCR, while TCRdb's copy carries only in-frame clones and drops some. The data contain almost 90,000 clones, 80% to 85% of them singletons. Germline CDR1 LGHNA, CDR2 YNFKEQ. The V segment lost 3 bases and the J segment 2 bases; nucleotides outside the gene matches: 6. The CDR3 length is 15 residues. Time point specified: after dendritic cell vaccination, including at tumor progression/relapse. Selection required adequate fresh-frozen tumor tissue plus more than two years' survival data. PBMC were collected before vaccination, two weeks after the third vaccination, and at progression.

The receptor's source is a human donor with glioblastoma. Sequencing was performed on blood, taken after dendritic cell vaccination. The genes are TRBV4-2 and TRBJ2-5; 7 positions match TRBD1. This CDR3 reads CASSQQTGSQETQYF. CDR3 DNA: TGTGCCAGCAGCCAGCAGACAGGGTCACAAGAGACCCAGTACTTC.